The 14 T cell receptor beta chains given below trace back to one sample, sequenced in a study of identical twins (dated by TCRdb to about 2016). The library was built by means of 5' RACE. For sequencing, an Illumina HiSeq 2000 was employed. TCRdb reprocessed the public reads (quality trimming at Q25 with fastp, clone calling with MiXCR) and kept in-frame beta chains. Rows are unified per CDR3 protein, each entry keeping the most common DNA and genes. Within this sample are nearly 650,000 distinct CDR3 sequences, with 7% to 7.5% of them counted one time only. The ten largest clonotypes hold about 1.5% of the sample. The same sample was also studied in work on yellow fever vaccine responses in identical twins.

Material: PBMCs. The receptors originated from a young woman in good health.

This clonotype turned up a few times. The rearrangement joins TRBV7-2 to TRBJ2-3, with TRBD2 as a possible D gene (6 bases). CDR3 length: 14 residues. Germline V gene data show CDR1 as SGHTA and CDR2 as FQGNSA. Trimming pared 1 base from V and 6 bases from J, leaving 11 bases between. The CDR3 spells CASSLELARDTQYF. CDR3 DNA: TGTGCCAGCAGCTTAGAACTAGCCCGTGATACGCAGTATTTT.

This clonotype was detected many times. This sequence joins TRBV15 and TRBJ1-2; D is possibly TRBD1 (6 bases). V dropped 3 bases and J dropped 3 bases, with 14 bases sitting between them. The CDR3 has 15 residues. The germline V gene has CDR1 LNHNV and CDR2 YYDKDF (reference sequence). The CDR3 region is CATSSPTGGHYGYTF. The CDR3 DNA follows: TGTGCCACCAGCAGCCCGACTGGGGGGCACTATGGCTACACCTTC.

The V call is TRBV11-1, the J call TRBJ2-2; 8 nucleotides agree with TRBD2. There are 18 residues in the CDR3. With V trimmed by 5 bases and J by 1 base, 12 bases remained unmatched. CDR1 and CDR2 (germline): SGHAT, FQDESV (reference sequence). CDR3 DNA sequence: TGTGCCAGCAGCCAATCCCCTGAAGCGGGAGTGAACACCGGGGAGCTGTTTTTT. Protein: CASSQSPEAGVNTGELFF.

Details on this clonotype: At one boundary the junction diverges from the germline segment, which might be a read error. The gene calls are TRBV18 and TRBJ2-1, with 9 bases lining up with TRBD1. CDR3 length: 16 residues. Germline CDR1 is KGHSH and CDR2 is LQKENI. CDR3 residues: CASSPLGQGAYNEQLF. CDR3 bases: TGTGCCAGCTCACCATTGGGACAGGGAGCCTACAATGAGCAGCTCTTC.

This rearrangement joins TRBV2 to TRBJ1-3; the D is unclear. Trimming left V 6 bases short and J 1 base short, with 4 bases between. CDR1 and CDR2 (germline): SNHLY, FYNNEI. The CDR3 loop spans 12 amino acids. This chain's CDR3 is CASRRSGNTIYF. The CDR3 region has the DNA TGTGCCAGCAGGAGGTCTGGAAACACCATATATTTT.

V usage is TRBV11-3 and J usage is TRBJ2-3; the D gene is possibly TRBD1 (5 bases). This CDR3 contains 16 residues. Trimming stripped 1 base from V and 2 bases from J, with 13 bases between. Germline CDR1 and CDR2: SGHNT and YENEEA. The chain's CDR3 is CASSLGQPQSTDTQYF. CDR3 nucleotide sequence: TGTGCCAGCAGCTTAGGACAGCCGCAATCCACAGATACGCAGTATTTT.

This clonotype was counted between two and nine times. This sequence joins TRBV28 and TRBJ1-5, with 9 positions matching TRBD1. This CDR3 is 18 amino acids long. The germline gives CDR1 MDHEN, CDR2 SYDVKM. The J segment lost 2 bases and the V segment lost 4 bases, leaving 12 bases of the junction unmatched. CDR3 region: CASSYPGQGNQRNQPQHF. CDR3 DNA sequence: TGTGCCAGCAGTTACCCGGGACAGGGAAATCAGCGCAATCAGCCCCAGCATTTT.

This clonotype was found many times. V is TRBV5-1 and J is TRBJ2-1; 8 nucleotides align to TRBD2. Trimming cost V 4 bases and J 8 bases; bases outside gene matches: 14. This CDR3 contains 16 residues. Germline CDR1 and CDR2: SGHRS and YFSETQ. CDR3 DNA: TGCGCCAGCAGCCCGAGCGGGAGATGGGCCCGCGATGAGCAGTTCTTC. Residues: CASSPSGRWARDEQFF. Filled out from reference TRBV5-1 and TRBJ2-1, the complete variable domain reads KAGVTQTPRYLIKTRGQQVTLSCSPISGHRSVSWYQQTPGQGLQFLFEYFSETQRNKGNFPGRFSGRQFSNSRSEMNVSTLELGDSALYLCASSPSGRWARDEQFFGPGTRLTVL.

This clonotype has more than one count but fewer than ten. V gene TRBV6-4 combines with J gene TRBJ1-2, with D maybe TRBD1 (5 bases). CDR3 size: 13 residues. Germline loops: CDR1 MRHNA, CDR2 SNTAGT. V lost 7 bases, J lost 5 bases, and 14 bases lay in between. The CDR3 DNA reads as TGTGCCAGCAACCCAGGGTGGGGATATGGCTACACCTTC. It is translated as CASNPGWGYGYTF.

The chain has TRBV19 and TRBJ1-1; no clear D gene. Germline CDR1 LNHDA, CDR2 SQIVND (reference sequence). This CDR3 is built from 11 residues. V lost 7 bases, J lost 0 bases, and 3 bases lay in between. The CDR3 DNA follows: TGTGCCAGTAAGATGAACACTGAAGCTTTCTTT. This encodes CASKMNTEAFF.

This clonotype was seen ten or more times. V and J are TRBV7-9 and TRBJ1-2, with D unresolved. The length of the CDR3 is 14 residues. Looked up from germline, CDR1 is SEHNR and CDR2 is FQNEAQ (reference sequence). V was clipped by 2 bases and J by 5 bases, with 12 bases between them. CDR3 nucleotides: TGTGCCAGCAGCTTAATCCCCGGCGAGTATGGCTACACCTTC. Amino acids: CASSLIPGEYGYTF.

This clonotype occurred a few times. The rearrangement links TRBV20-1 to TRBJ2-5; D gene unclear. This CDR3 has 15 residues. Germline-derived CDR1 and CDR2 are DFQATT and SNEGSKA (reference sequence). Trimming stripped 1 base from V and 3 bases from J, with 15 bases between. The CDR3 nucleotides are TGCAGTGCTAGAGTTGGGGTCGGCGGAAAAGAGACCCAGTACTTC. Protein sequence: CSARVGVGGKETQYF.

In its sample, this clonotype was seen a few times. The gene calls are TRBV12-3 or TRBV12-4 and TRBJ2-1; D may be TRBD2 (6 bases). V lost 7 bases to trimming and J lost 2 bases, with 15 bases between them. This CDR3 is built from 15 residues. The CDR3 loop is CASTGTLRPYNEQFF. In DNA, the CDR3 is TGTGCCAGCACTGGGACTTTGCGGCCCTACAATGAGCAGTTCTTC.

The chain employs TRBV7-6 and TRBJ1-6; 11 nucleotides line up with TRBD1. This CDR3 is 14 amino acids long. Germline loops: CDR1 SGHVS, CDR2 FNYEAQ. The trim removed 5 bases at V and 10 bases at J, leaving 4 bases unmatched. The CDR3 DNA follows: TGTGCCAGCAGCCCCTGGGACAGGGGGTCACCCCTCCACTTT. Its translation is CASSPWDRGSPLHF.